This T cell receptor (beta chain) derives from a study of T cell responses to AZD1222 COVID-19 vaccine. Points from the study as a whole: Repertoires in all cases were sampled only once the peak T cell response had passed. Donors, mostly white British, included more females; clonal diversity was possibly underestimated. Across spike, vaccine-associated CD4 TCRs were found, dominant at 160-218 and 743-854. Nearly half of spike-specific TCRs reportedly target variant regions that are unmutated in the B.1.351 and B.1.1.7 variants.

The CDR3 runs to 20 residues. As to this clone: Antigen specificity is unknown.

Sequencing was performed with immunoSEQ multiplex PCR; in TCRdb, only in-frame clones are kept and a portion is missing. Found here are about 88,000 clones, 89% of them singletons; the top ten hold 2% to 3%. The clonotype comes from an adult in good health. V and J are TRBV21-1 and TRBJ2-7; the D call in the table, TRBD2, was not verified against the DNA. TRBV21-1 is a listed pseudogene. The input for sequencing was peripheral blood, taken on day 0 of AZD1222 vaccination. The CDR3 region has the DNA TGTGCCAGCAGCAAAAGGCTTCCCCGCCCTAGCGCTGGGAGGACTCCCGAGCAGTACTTC. Amino acids: CASSKRLPRPSAGRTPEQYF.